Presented here are 9 T cell receptor beta chains from one specimen sequenced in a study of Ad26.COV2.S vaccination and SARS-CoV-2 variants. Repertoires were generated with immunoSEQ multiplex PCR, while TCRdb's copy carries only in-frame clones and drops some. The repertoire holds 380,000 or so clones, roughly 90% seen once, with roughly 10% in the top ten. Treatment specified: roughly 19 received Ad26.COV2.S at low or high dose, single or two shots; roughly 5 received placebo; per-sample allocation not given. Sampling occurred on day 63 after the first vaccine or placebo injection. Sequenced material: peripheral blood, taken in a trial of Ad26.COV2.S vaccine versus placebo. These receptors all stem from a person aged 18-60 years who received the Ad26.COV2.S COVID-19 vaccine or a placebo.

J is TRBJ1-1 and V is TRBV30; D gene uncertain. Trimming removed 1 base at V and 4 bases at J, with 13 bases between. This CDR3 contains 14 residues. CDR1 GTSNPN and CDR2 SVGIG come from the germline V gene (reference sequence). The CDR3 bases are TGTGCCTGGAGTGATCCCGCAGGTATCACTGAAGCTTTCTTT. As protein: CAWSDPAGITEAFF.

The chain combines TRBV5-4 with TRBJ1-1, with 8 positions matching TRBD1. Trimming took 2 bases from V and 5 from J; bases not matched to a gene: 5. The CDR3 has 14 amino acids. The germline gives CDR1 SGHNT, CDR2 YYREEE (reference sequence). The CDR3 nucleotides are TGTGCCAGCAGCTTACAGGGGGGAGTTACTGAAGCTTTCTTT. This sequence encodes CASSLQGGVTEAFF.

The rearrangement links TRBV30 to TRBJ1-1; weak D call: TRBD1 (6 bases). The V end was cut by 2 bases, the J end by 0 bases, with 13 bases between. The CDR3 length is 15 residues. Germline values: CDR1 GTSNPN, CDR2 SVGIG (reference sequence). The CDR3 reads CAWSYRAAMNTEAFF. The CDR3 bases are TGTGCCTGGAGTTACAGGGCCGCGATGAACACTGAAGCTTTCTTT.

This clone showed up just once. This rearrangement joins TRBV2 to TRBJ2-1, with D tentatively TRBD1 (5 bases). Trimming left V 4 bases short and J 4 bases short, with 17 bases between. Germline-derived CDR1 and CDR2 are SNHLY and FYNNEI. CDR3 length equals 16 residues. Here the CDR3 reads CASSAEGGRAYNEQFF. The CDR3 nucleotides are TGTGCCAGCAGTGCCGAAGGTGGCAGGGCGTACAATGAGCAGTTCTTC.

The genes are TRBV7-9 and TRBJ1-1; D remains unclear. Trimming took 5 bases from V and 4 from J, leaving 14 bases between them. The germline V gene encodes CDR1 SEHNR and CDR2 FQNEAQ (reference sequence). This CDR3 spans 14 amino acids. In DNA, the CDR3 is TGTGCCAGCAGCCAGACCTTGGGGTTCACTGAAGCTTTCTTT. It yields the protein CASSQTLGFTEAFF.

This clone was detected only once. CDR3 residues: CASSFGTGENIQYF. CDR3 nucleotide sequence: TGTGCCAGCAGCTTTGGGACAGGGGAAAACATTCAGTACTTC. The rearrangement links TRBV7-2 to TRBJ2-4; 10 bases map to TRBD1. With V trimmed by 3 bases and J by 5 bases, 1 base remained unmatched. Looked up from germline, CDR1 is SGHTA and CDR2 is FQGNSA. The CDR3 contains 14 residues.

The table lists this clone with a count of one. The chain recombines TRBV5-1 with TRBJ1-1, with 7 bases lining up with TRBD1. Looked up from germline, CDR1 is SGHRS and CDR2 is YFSETQ. V gave up 5 bases and J gave up 2 bases; unmatched junction bases: 9. The CDR3 consists of 15 residues. CDR3 amino acids: CASSPGQSINTEAFF. The CDR3 coding sequence is TGCGCCAGCAGTCCGGGACAGAGCATCAACACTGAAGCTTTCTTT.

The chain carries TRBV24-1 and TRBJ1-2; 7 nucleotides align to TRBD1. V shed 3 bases and J 3 bases; nucleotides not matched to a gene: 6. Looked up from germline, CDR1 is KGHDR and CDR2 is SFDVKD. The CDR3 is 15 residues long. Written as DNA, the CDR3 is TGTGCCACCAGTGATAGACAGGGTAGCGACTATGGCTACACCTTC. This sequence encodes CATSDRQGSDYGYTF.

The chain couples TRBV27 to TRBJ2-3; D is unclear. Germline assignment: CDR1 MNHEY and CDR2 SMNVEV (reference sequence). V lost 2 bases, J lost 0 bases, and 6 bases lay in between. The CDR3 is made up of 14 amino acids. CDR3 region: CASSLGGSTDTQYF. CDR3 nucleotide sequence: TGTGCCAGCAGTTTAGGCGGAAGCACAGATACGCAGTATTTT.